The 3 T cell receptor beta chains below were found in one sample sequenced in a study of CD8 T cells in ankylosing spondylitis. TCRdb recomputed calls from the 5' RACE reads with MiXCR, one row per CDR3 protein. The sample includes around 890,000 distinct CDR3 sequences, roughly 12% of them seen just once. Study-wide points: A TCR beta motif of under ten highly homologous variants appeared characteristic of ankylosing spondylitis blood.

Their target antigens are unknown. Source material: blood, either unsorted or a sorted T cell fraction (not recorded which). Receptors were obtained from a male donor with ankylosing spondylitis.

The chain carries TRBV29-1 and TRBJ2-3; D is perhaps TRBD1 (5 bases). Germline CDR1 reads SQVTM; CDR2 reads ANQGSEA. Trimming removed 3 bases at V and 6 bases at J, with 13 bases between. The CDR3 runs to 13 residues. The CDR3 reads CSVEGRVGDTQYF. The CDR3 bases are TGCAGCGTTGAGGGCAGGGTGGGGGATACGCAGTATTTT.

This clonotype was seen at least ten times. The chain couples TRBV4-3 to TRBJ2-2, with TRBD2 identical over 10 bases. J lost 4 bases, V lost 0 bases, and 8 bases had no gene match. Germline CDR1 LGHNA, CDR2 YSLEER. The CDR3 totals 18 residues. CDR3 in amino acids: CASSQDGGLAGATGELFF. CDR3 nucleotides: TGCGCCAGCAGCCAAGATGGGGGCCTAGCGGGAGCCACCGGGGAGCTGTTTTTT.

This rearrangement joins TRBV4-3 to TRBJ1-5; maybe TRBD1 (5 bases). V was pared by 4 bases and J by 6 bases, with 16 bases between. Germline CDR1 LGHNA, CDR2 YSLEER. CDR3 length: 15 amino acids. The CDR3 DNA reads TGCGCCAGCAGCCTAAATCCAGGGAGGGGTCAGCCCCAGCATTTT. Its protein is CASSLNPGRGQPQHF.